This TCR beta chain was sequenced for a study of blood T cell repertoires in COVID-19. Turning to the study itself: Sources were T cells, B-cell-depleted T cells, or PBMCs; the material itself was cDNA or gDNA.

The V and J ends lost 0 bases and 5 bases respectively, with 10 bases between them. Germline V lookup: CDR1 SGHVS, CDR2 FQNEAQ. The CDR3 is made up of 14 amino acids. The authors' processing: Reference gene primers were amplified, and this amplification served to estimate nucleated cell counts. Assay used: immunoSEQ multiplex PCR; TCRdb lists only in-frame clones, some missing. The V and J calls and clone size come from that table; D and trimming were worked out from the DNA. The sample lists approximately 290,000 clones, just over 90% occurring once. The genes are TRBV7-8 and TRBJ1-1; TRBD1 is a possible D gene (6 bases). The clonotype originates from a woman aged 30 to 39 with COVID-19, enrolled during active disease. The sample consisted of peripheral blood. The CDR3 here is CASSLAGGRTEAFF. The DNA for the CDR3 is TGTGCCAGCAGCTTAGCAGGGGGAAGGACTGAAGCTTTCTTT.